The next 10 T cell receptor beta chains were all read from a single sample in a study of T cell responses to AZD1222 COVID-19 vaccine. Assay used: immunoSEQ multiplex PCR; TCRdb lists only in-frame clones, some missing. This repertoire shows some 79,000 clones, around 85% found once; its top ten account for around 10%. Source: peripheral blood, taken 28 days after the second AZD1222 dose. The receptors come from an adult who received the AZD1222 COVID-19 vaccine.

The rearrangement uses TRBV6-5 and TRBJ1-1; D is undetermined. The germline V and J ends were trimmed by 0 bases and 0 bases, with 8 bases remaining between them. This CDR3 comprises 15 residues. The germline gives CDR1 MNHEY, CDR2 SVGAGI. CDR3 in DNA: TGTGCCAGCAGTTACTCTGTAGGGATGAACACTGAAGCTTTCTTT. The encoded protein is CASSYSVGMNTEAFF.

V and J are TRBV6-5 and TRBJ2-1, with no clear D. The length of the CDR3 is 12 residues. Germline CDR1 is MNHEY and CDR2 is SVGAGI. V lost 9 bases and J lost 4, with 10 bases in between. CDR3 sequence reads: CASWLGYNEQFF. In nucleotides, the CDR3 is TGTGCCAGTTGGTTGGGATACAATGAGCAGTTCTTC.

This clone came up a few times. The chain is built from TRBV3-1 (or the pseudogene TRBV3-2) and TRBJ1-1, with no clear D. The CDR3 length is 13 residues. V was clipped by 4 bases and J by 3 bases, with 9 bases between them. The germline gives CDR1 LGHDT, CDR2 YNNKEL (reference sequence). The CDR3 spells CASSRIPDTEAFF. The CDR3 DNA reads TGTGCCAGCAGCCGAATCCCGGACACTGAAGCTTTCTTT.

The chain couples TRBV5-6 to TRBJ2-3, with D possibly called TRBD1 or TRBD2 (5 bases each). The CDR3 loop spans 13 amino acids. V lost 1 base and J 4 bases, leaving 7 bases between the germline ends. Germline V gene sequence: CDR1 SGHDT, CDR2 YYEEEE. CDR3 region: CASSLRGPDTQYF. CDR3 DNA sequence: TGTGCCAGCAGCTTGCGGGGCCCAGATACGCAGTATTTT.

The chain uses TRBV7-2 and TRBJ2-1, with 7 nucleotides matching TRBD2. This CDR3 has 15 residues. After removal of 2 bases from V and 9 bases from J, the junction contained 10 bases not matched to a gene. Germline V gene sequence: CDR1 SGHTA, CDR2 FQGNSA. CDR3 residues: CASSLYRTGGFEQFF. The CDR3 coding sequence is TGTGCCAGCAGCTTATACCGGACGGGGGGATTTGAGCAGTTCTTC.

V is TRBV19 and J is TRBJ1-2; 7 bases are a match to TRBD1. The CDR3 sequence is 14 residues long. Germline trimming cut 6 bases from V and 8 bases from J; bases unmatched to any gene: 12. CDR1 and CDR2 (germline): LNHDA, SQIVND (reference sequence). The DNA of the CDR3 is TGTGCCAGTAGCCCCCTAGGGACAGTCTACGGCTACACCTTC. Translation: CASSPLGTVYGYTF.

V is TRBV27 and J is TRBJ2-2; possible D gene TRBD1, 6 bases. The CDR3 loop spans 16 amino acids. CDR1 and CDR2 from the germline V gene are MNHEY and SMNVEV (reference sequence). Trimming took 5 bases from V and 0 from J, leaving 13 bases between them. Here the CDR3 reads CASSVGTYSNTGELFF. CDR3 in DNA: TGTGCCAGCAGTGTCGGGACATACTCGAACACCGGGGAGCTGTTTTTT.

This sequence joins TRBV6-2 or TRBV6-3 and TRBJ1-6; D not certain. Germline-derived CDR1 and CDR2 are MNHEY and SVGEGT. This CDR3 contains 16 residues. The V end lost 6 bases, the J end lost 0 bases, and 12 bases lay between the germline ends. CDR3 in DNA: TGTGCCAGCAGCCTGACGGAAAGCTCCTATAATTCACCCCTCCACTTT. Encoded protein: CASSLTESSYNSPLHF.

The chain recombines TRBV4-2 with TRBJ2-1, with TRBD2 identical over 9 bases. The CDR3 totals 16 residues. The germline gives CDR1 LGHNA, CDR2 YNFKEQ. The trim removed 5 bases at V and 6 bases at J, leaving 11 bases unmatched. CDR3 residues: CASSSLASGVFNEQFF. The CDR3 coding sequence is TGTGCCAGCAGCTCTCTGGCTAGCGGGGTTTTCAATGAGCAGTTCTTC.

The chain joins TRBV5-3 to TRBJ2-7; D may be TRBD1 or TRBD2 (6 bases each). TRBV5-3 is an ORF; its function is uncertain. CDR3 length: 13 residues. The V gene lost 7 bases and the J gene lost 2 bases, with 13 bases spanning the gap. CDR3 nucleotide sequence: TGTGCCAGACCAGAGGGGGGACCCTACGAGCAGTACTTC. This sequence encodes CARPEGGPYEQYF.